Listed here are 10 T cell receptor beta chains from one sample, sequenced in a study of shared clonotypes between healthy human individuals. Here immunoSEQ multiplex PCR was the method, and the copy in TCRdb shows in-frame clones only, minus some. The repertoire has 230,000 or so clones, about 65% of them found once; the top ten carry more than 9.5%. Sequenced material: memory CD4+ T cells sorted from blood. Subset noted: CD45RA-negative fraction. All receptors come from a man aged 25-40 years in good health.

This rearrangement joins TRBV5-1 to TRBJ2-3, with a tentative D call TRBD2 (6 bases). Looked up from germline, CDR1 is SGHRS and CDR2 is YFSETQ. V lost 0 bases and J lost 0, with 20 bases in between. This CDR3 has 19 residues. The CDR3 is CASSLGLLPSEHSTDTQYF. In DNA, the CDR3 is TGCGCCAGCAGCTTGGGTCTACTCCCTAGCGAACATAGCACAGATACGCAGTATTTT. Full variable domain (remainder filled in from reference TRBV5-1 and TRBJ2-3): KAGVTQTPRYLIKTRGQQVTLSCSPISGHRSVSWYQQTPGQGLQFLFEYFSETQRNKGNFPGRFSGRQFSNSRSEMNVSTLELGDSALYLCASSLGLLPSEHSTDTQYFGPGTRLTVL.

V usage is TRBV29-1 and J usage is TRBJ2-7; 7 nucleotides match TRBD1. Germline V gene data show CDR1 as SQVTM and CDR2 as ANQGSEA. V trimming: 3 bases; J trimming: 7 bases; junction bases outside the gene matches: 12. The CDR3 has 14 amino acids. The CDR3 coding sequence is TGCAGCGTTGAGCGACCGGGACAGTTAGAAGAGCAGTACTTC. Protein: CSVERPGQLEEQYF.

J is TRBJ2-5 and V is TRBV5-1; D perhaps matches TRBD2 (6 bases). In germline, CDR1 is SGHRS, CDR2 YFSETQ. V was shortened by 2 bases and J by 4 bases, with 9 bases between the two germline ends. CDR3 length: 13 residues. The CDR3 here is CASSFAGSETQYF. The CDR3 bases are TGCGCCAGCAGCTTCGCGGGATCAGAGACCCAGTACTTC. The full variable domain, completed using reference TRBV5-1 and TRBJ2-5, is KAGVTQTPRYLIKTRGQQVTLSCSPISGHRSVSWYQQTPGQGLQFLFEYFSETQRNKGNFPGRFSGRQFSNSRSEMNVSTLELGDSALYLCASSFAGSETQYFGPGTRLLVL.

The chain carries TRBV10-3 and TRBJ2-1; no clear D gene. The CDR3 totals 14 residues. Germline-derived CDR1 and CDR2 are ENHRY and SYGVKD. V lost 2 bases to trimming and J lost 9 bases, with 14 bases between them. DNA of the CDR3: TGTGCCATCAGTGAGAACGACGCCTGGGGTGAGCAGTTCTTC. Its protein is CAISENDAWGEQFF.

This clone showed up just once. This chain uses TRBV5-6 with TRBJ2-4, with D possibly being TRBD1 (6 bases). CDR1 and CDR2 from the germline V gene are SGHDT and YYEEEE. The CDR3 is 16 amino acids. V was cut by 4 bases and J by 0 bases, with 14 bases left in between. In nucleotides, the CDR3 is TGTGCCAGCAGCCCCGGACAGATACTAGCCAAAAACATTCAGTACTTC. It translates to CASSPGQILAKNIQYF.

At least ten counts were recorded for this clone. This chain joins TRBV7-3 and TRBJ1-2; maybe TRBD1 (6 bases). The CDR3 runs to 13 residues. Germline V CDR1 and CDR2: SGHTA, FQGTGA. Trimming removed 5 bases from V and 2 bases from J, with 9 bases in between. Here the CDR3 DNA reads TGTGCCAGCAGCGCGGACAGAAACTATGGCTACACCTTC. Its translation: CASSADRNYGYTF.

This chain uses TRBV19 with TRBJ1-4; D is perhaps TRBD1 (5 bases). Germline assignment: CDR1 LNHDA and CDR2 SQIVND (reference sequence). This CDR3 spans 14 amino acids. The V gene lost 6 bases and the J gene lost 6 bases, with 14 bases spanning the gap. In DNA, the CDR3 is TGTGCCAGTAGGAGAACAGGAGACCATGAAAAACTGTTTTTT. As protein: CASRRTGDHEKLFF.

The chain links TRBV27 to TRBJ2-7, with TRBD2 identical over 13 bases. The CDR3 spans 16 residues. V shed 6 bases, J shed 3 bases, and the junction held 8 bases outside the gene matches. The germline V gene encodes CDR1 MNHEY and CDR2 SMNVEV (reference sequence). As DNA, the CDR3 is TGTGCCAGCAGCCCCACTAGCGGGAGGGCCAACTACGAGCAGTACTTC. Residues: CASSPTSGRANYEQYF.

The gene calls are TRBV25-1 and TRBJ2-1, with 9 nucleotides matching TRBD2. The V and J ends lost 1 base and 4 bases, in that order; junction bases with no gene match: 8. CDR1 and CDR2 (germline): MGHDK, SYGVNS. The CDR3 extends over 17 amino acids. CDR3 coding DNA: TGTGCCAGCAGTGAATCCCGCCTAGCGGGACCTTACAATGAGCAGTTCTTC. Its translation: CASSESRLAGPYNEQFF.

This clone was recorded at least ten times. The V call is TRBV11-2, the J call TRBJ2-1; D possibly corresponds to TRBD1 (5 bases). V lost 0 bases and J 4 bases, leaving 10 bases between the germline ends. The CDR3 contains 15 residues. The germline V gene encodes CDR1 SGHAT and CDR2 FQNNGV. CDR3 in DNA: TGTGCCAGCAGCTTAGATGCACAGGATTACAATGAGCAGTTCTTC. This encodes CASSLDAQDYNEQFF.